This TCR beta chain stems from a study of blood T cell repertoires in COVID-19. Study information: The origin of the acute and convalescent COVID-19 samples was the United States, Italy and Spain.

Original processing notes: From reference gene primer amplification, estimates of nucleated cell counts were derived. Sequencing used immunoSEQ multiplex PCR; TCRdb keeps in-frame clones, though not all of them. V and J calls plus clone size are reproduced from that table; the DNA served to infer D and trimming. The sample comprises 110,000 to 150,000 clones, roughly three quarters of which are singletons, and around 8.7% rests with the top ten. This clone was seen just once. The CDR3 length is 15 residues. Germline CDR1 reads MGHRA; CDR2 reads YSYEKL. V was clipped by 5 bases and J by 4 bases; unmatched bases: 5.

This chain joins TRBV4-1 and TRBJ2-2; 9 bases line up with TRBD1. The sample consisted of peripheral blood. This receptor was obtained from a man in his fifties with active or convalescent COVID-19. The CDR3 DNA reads TGCGCCAGCAGCTTCGACAGGGGGACCACCGGGGAGCTGTTTTTT. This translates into CASSFDRGTTGELFF.